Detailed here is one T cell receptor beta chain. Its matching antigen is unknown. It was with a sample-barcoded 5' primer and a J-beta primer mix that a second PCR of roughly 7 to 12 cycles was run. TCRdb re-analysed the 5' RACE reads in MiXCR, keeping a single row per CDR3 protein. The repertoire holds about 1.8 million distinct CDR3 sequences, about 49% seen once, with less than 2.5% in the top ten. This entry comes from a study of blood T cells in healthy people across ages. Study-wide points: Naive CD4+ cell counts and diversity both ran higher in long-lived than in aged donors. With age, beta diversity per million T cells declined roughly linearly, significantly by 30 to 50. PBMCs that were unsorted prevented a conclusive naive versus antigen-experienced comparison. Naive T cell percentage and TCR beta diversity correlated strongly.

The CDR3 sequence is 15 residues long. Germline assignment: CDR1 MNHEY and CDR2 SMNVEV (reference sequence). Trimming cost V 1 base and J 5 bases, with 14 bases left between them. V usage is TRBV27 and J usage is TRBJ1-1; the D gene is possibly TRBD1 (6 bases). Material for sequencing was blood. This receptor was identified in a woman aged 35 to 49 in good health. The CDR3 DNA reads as TGTGCCAGCAGTTTATGGGGGGGCGCCCATACTGAAGCTTTCTTT. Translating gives CASSLWGGAHTEAFF.